Each of the 9 T cell receptor beta chains below was sequenced from the same sample in a study of blood T cell repertoires in COVID-19. Using immunoSEQ multiplex PCR, the repertoire was profiled, and TCRdb retains in-frame clones only, with some absent. Among more than 300,000 clones listed, more than 75% were seen once. Specimen: PBMCs or T cells enriched from blood (not recorded which). These receptors all come from a man aged 35-49 years in a cohort exposed to, infected with or recovered from COVID-19 (not recorded which).

The chain has TRBV4-1 and TRBJ1-3, with TRBD1 as a possible D gene (5 bases). Germline CDR1 is MGHRA and CDR2 is YSYEKL. The V end lost 8 bases, the J end lost 4 bases, and 9 bases lay between the germline ends. The CDR3 loop spans 12 amino acids. The CDR3 here is CASRGRGNTIYF. The DNA for the CDR3 is TGCGCCAGCCGGGGGAGGGGAAACACCATATATTTT.

J is TRBJ1-2 and V is TRBV5-1, with 7 nucleotides matching TRBD1. The CDR3 spans 17 residues. In germline, CDR1 is SGHRS, CDR2 YFSETQ. The V gene end was trimmed by 4 bases and the J gene end by 2 bases; junction bases not matched to a gene: 14. The CDR3, as DNA: TGCGCCAGCAGCCCCGGACAGGTACCGACTTACAACTATGGCTACACCTTC. This translates into CASSPGQVPTYNYGYTF.

As DNA, the CDR3 is TGTGCCAGTCAACAGGGAAGGGCTGAAGCTTTCTTT. Translating it yields CASQQGRAEAFF. The V and J genes are TRBV3-1 (or the pseudogene TRBV3-2) and TRBJ1-1; weak D call: TRBD1 (6 bases). The CDR3 sequence is 12 residues long. Per germline, CDR1 LGHDT and CDR2 YNNKEL (reference sequence). V lost 9 bases, J lost 6 bases, and 14 bases lay in between.

This clone was picked up a small number of times. This sequence joins TRBV6-2 or TRBV6-3 and TRBJ2-1; possible D gene TRBD2, 6 bases. The V gene's germline CDR1 is MNHEY and CDR2 SVGEGT. Trimming pared 4 bases from V and 12 bases from J, leaving 10 bases between. This CDR3 has 11 amino acids. CDR3 protein: CASSWDSGQFF. The CDR3 bases are TGTGCCAGCAGTTGGGACTCCGGGCAGTTCTTC.

The rearrangement links TRBV19 to TRBJ2-7; 10 nucleotides agree with TRBD2. The CDR3 is 14 amino acids. Germline loops: CDR1 LNHDA, CDR2 SQIVND (reference sequence). J gave up 7 bases and V 6 bases, and 9 bases lay outside the gene matches. The CDR3 bases are TGTGCCAGTAGGGGATCTAGCGGGAGTGGAGAGCAGTACTTC. Translation: CASRGSSGSGEQYF. The variable domain in full, completed from reference TRBV19 and TRBJ2-7, reads DGGITQSPKYLFRKEGQNVTLSCEQNLNHDAMYWYRQDPGQGLRLIYYSQIVNDFQKGDIAEGYSVSREKKESFPLTVTSAQKNPTAFYLCASRGSSGSGEQYFGPGTRLTVT.

The chain couples TRBV5-8 to TRBJ2-1, with TRBD2 identical over 11 bases. The CDR3 length is 15 residues. V dropped 3 bases and J dropped 9; count of bases not matched to a gene: 8. Germline V gives CDR1 SGHTS, CDR2 YDEGEE. Here the CDR3 reads CASSSGLAVLGEQFF. CDR3 in DNA: TGTGCCAGCAGCTCGGGACTAGCGGTCCTCGGTGAGCAGTTCTTC. The complete variable domain, with remaining parts taken from reference TRBV5-8 and TRBJ2-1, reads EAGVTQSPTHLIKTRGQQATLRCSPISGHTSVYWYQQALGLGLQFLLWYDEGEERNRGNFPPRFSGRQFPNYSSELNVNALELEDSALYLCASSSGLAVLGEQFFGPGTRLTVL.

The rearrangement uses TRBV19 and TRBJ1-5; D might be TRBD1 (6 bases). V shed 7 bases and J shed 5 bases, with 12 bases lying between them. From germline, CDR1 is LNHDA and CDR2 SQIVND (reference sequence). The CDR3 is 13 residues long. The DNA of the CDR3 is TGTGCCAGTACGACAGGATATTATCAGCCCCAGCATTTT. Translating it yields CASTTGYYQPQHF.

The chain has TRBV4-2 and TRBJ2-1; 8 bases line up with TRBD2. Germline loops: CDR1 LGHNA, CDR2 YNFKEQ. The J segment lost 14 bases and the V segment lost 3 bases, leaving 3 bases of the junction unmatched. The CDR3 runs to 11 residues. The CDR3 loop reads CASSQGTSKFF. The CDR3 DNA is TGTGCCAGCAGCCAGGGGACTAGTAAGTTCTTC.

The V gene is TRBV28, the J gene TRBJ1-2; 10 bases are shared with TRBD1. The germline gives CDR1 MDHEN, CDR2 SYDVKM. The ends lost 5 bases at V and 8 bases at J; junction bases unmatched: 5. This CDR3 spans 13 amino acids. The CDR3: CASSHGTGDGYTF. In DNA, the CDR3 is TGTGCCAGCAGTCACGGGACAGGGGACGGCTACACCTTC.